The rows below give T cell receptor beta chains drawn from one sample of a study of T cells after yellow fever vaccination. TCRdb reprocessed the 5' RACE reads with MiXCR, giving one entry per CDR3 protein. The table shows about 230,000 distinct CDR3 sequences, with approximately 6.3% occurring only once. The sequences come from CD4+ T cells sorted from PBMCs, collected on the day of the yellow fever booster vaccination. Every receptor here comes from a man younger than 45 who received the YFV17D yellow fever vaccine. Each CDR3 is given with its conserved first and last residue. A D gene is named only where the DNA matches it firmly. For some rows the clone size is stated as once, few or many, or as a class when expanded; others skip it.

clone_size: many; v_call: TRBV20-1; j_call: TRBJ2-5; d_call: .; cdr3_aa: CSAERQETQYF; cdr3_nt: TGCAGTGCTGAGAGGCAAGAGACCCAGTACTTC
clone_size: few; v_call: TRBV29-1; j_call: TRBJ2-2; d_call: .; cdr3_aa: CSVIGGSNTGELFF; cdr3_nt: TGCAGCGTTATCGGGGGCTCGAACACCGGGGAGCTGTTTTTT
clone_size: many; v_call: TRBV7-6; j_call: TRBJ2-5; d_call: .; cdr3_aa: CASSSNRVPLETQYF; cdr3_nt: TGTGCCAGCAGCTCCAACAGGGTTCCCTTGGAGACCCAGTACTTC
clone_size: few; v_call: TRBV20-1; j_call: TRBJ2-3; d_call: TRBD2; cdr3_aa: CSASGVGTSSTDTQYF; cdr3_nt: TGCAGTGCTAGCGGGGTGGGGACTAGTTCCACAGATACGCAGTATTTT
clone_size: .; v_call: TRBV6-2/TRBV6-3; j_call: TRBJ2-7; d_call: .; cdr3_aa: CASSAGLQVPHEQYF; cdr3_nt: TGTGCCAGCAGTGCCGGACTCCAAGTCCCTCACGAGCAGTACTTC
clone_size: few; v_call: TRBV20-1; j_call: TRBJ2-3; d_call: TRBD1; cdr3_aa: CSARDQGRDRGSDTQYF; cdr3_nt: TGCAGTGCTAGAGATCAAGGGAGGGACAGGGGTTCAGATACGCAGTATTTT
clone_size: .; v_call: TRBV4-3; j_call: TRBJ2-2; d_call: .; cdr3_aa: CASSQDFRWERNTVALFF; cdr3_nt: TGCGCCAGCAGCCAAGATTTTCGGTGGGAGAGGAACACCGTGGCGCTGTTTTTT
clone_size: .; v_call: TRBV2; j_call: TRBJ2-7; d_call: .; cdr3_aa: CASRRQISYEQYF; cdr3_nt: TGTGCCAGCAGACGACAGATCTCCTACGAGCAGTACTTC
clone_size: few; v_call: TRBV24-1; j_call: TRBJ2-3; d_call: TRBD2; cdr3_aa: CATSPSGRASSTDTQYF; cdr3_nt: TGTGCCACCAGTCCTAGCGGGAGGGCTTCAAGCACAGATACGCAGTATTTT
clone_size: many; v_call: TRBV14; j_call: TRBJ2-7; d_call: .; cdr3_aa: CASSQDRRDEQYF; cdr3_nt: TGTGCCAGCAGCCAAGATCGGCGCGACGAGCAGTACTTC
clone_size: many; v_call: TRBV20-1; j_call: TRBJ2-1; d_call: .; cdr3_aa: CSARDSRPEGEQFF; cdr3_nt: TGCAGTGCTAGAGATTCGAGGCCCGAAGGGGAGCAGTTCTTC
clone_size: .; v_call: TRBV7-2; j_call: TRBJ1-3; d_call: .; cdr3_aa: CASSLMYGLAGNTIYF; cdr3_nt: TGTGCCAGCAGCTTAATGTATGGGCTCGCTGGAAACACCATATATTTT
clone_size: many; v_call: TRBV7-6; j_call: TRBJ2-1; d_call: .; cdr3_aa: CASSLGRNNEQFF; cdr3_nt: TGTGCCAGCAGCTTAGGACGTAACAATGAGCAGTTCTTC
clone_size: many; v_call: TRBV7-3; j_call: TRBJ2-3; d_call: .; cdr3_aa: CASSQQSAGTDTQYF; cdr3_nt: TGTGCCAGCAGCCAACAGTCGGCGGGCACAGATACGCAGTATTTT
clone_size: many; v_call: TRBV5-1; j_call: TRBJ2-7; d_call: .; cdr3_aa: CASSLEVFNLGSYEQYF; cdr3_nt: TGCGCCAGCAGCTTGGAAGTTTTCAATCTCGGCTCCTACGAGCAGTACTTC
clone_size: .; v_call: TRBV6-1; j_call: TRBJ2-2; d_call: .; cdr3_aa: CASVEINTGELFF; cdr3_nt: TGTGCCAGCGTGGAGATAAACACCGGGGAGCTGTTTTTT
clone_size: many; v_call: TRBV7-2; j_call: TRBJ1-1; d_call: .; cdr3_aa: CASSRKTRALNTEAFF; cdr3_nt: TGTGCCAGCAGCAGAAAGACACGGGCTCTCAACACTGAAGCTTTCTTT
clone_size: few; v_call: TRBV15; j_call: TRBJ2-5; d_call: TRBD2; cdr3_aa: CATSRDGLAGQETQYF; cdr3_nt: TGTGCCACCAGCAGAGATGGACTAGCGGGACAAGAGACCCAGTACTTC
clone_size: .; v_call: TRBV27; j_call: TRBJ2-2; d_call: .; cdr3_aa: CASSWGGGTGELFF; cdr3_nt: TGTGCCAGCAGTTGGGGTGGCGGGACCGGGGAGCTGTTTTTT
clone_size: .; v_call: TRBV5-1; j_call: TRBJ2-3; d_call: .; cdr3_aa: CASSTVQGIGSTDTQYF; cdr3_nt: TGCGCCAGCAGCACCGTTCAGGGGATCGGAAGCACAGATACGCAGTATTTT
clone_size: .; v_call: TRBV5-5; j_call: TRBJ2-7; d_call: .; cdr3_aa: CASSWRRQGAYEQYF; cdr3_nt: TGTGCCAGCAGCTGGCGTCGGCAGGGCGCGTACGAGCAGTACTTC
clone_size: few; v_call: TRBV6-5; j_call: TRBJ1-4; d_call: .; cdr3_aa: CASSYSAGANEKLFF; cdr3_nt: TGTGCCAGCAGTTACTCAGCGGGGGCAAATGAAAAACTGTTTTTT
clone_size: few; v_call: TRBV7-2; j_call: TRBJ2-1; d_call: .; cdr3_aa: CASSPSGGARYNEQFF; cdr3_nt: TGTGCCAGCAGCCCAAGTGGTGGGGCTAGGTACAATGAGCAGTTCTTC
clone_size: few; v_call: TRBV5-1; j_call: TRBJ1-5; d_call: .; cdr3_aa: CASSLESGESQPQHF; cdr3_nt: TGCGCCAGCAGCTTGGAATCCGGGGAGTCTCAGCCCCAGCATTTT
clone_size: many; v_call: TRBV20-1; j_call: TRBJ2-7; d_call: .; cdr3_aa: CSARDLRGGVSEQYF; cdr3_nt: TGCAGTGCTAGAGATCTTAGGGGGGGAGTAAGCGAGCAGTACTTC
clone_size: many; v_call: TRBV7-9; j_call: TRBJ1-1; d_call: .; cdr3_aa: CASSFTVNTEAFF; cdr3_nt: TGTGCCAGCAGCTTTACGGTGAACACTGAAGCTTTCTTT
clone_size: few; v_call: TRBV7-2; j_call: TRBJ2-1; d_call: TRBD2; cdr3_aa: CASSLEAAGGAFEQFF; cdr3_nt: TGTGCCAGCAGCTTAGAGGCCGCCGGGGGGGCGTTTGAGCAGTTCTTC
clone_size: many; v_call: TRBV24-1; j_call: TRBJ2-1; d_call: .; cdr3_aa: CATARAGSNEQFF; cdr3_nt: TGTGCCACCGCCCGGGCAGGGAGCAATGAGCAGTTCTTC
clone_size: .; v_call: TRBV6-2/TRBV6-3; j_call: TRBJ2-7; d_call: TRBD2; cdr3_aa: CASSYRASGFYEQYF; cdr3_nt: TGTGCCAGCAGTTATCGGGCTAGCGGATTTTACGAGCAGTACTTC
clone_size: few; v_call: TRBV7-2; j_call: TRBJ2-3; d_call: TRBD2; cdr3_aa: CASSSAGVADTQYF; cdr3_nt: TGTGCCAGCAGCTCGGCGGGAGTGGCAGATACGCAGTATTTT
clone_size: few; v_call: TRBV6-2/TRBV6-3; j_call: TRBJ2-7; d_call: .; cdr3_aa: CASTARAELTYEQYF; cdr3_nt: TGTGCCAGTACCGCGCGAGCGGAACTTACCTACGAGCAGTACTTC
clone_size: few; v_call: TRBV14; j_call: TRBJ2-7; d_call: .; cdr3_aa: CASSYTWLYEQYF; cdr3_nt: TGTGCCAGCAGCTATACATGGCTCTACGAGCAGTACTTC
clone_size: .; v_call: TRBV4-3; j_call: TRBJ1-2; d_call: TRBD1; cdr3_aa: CASSQVPRGPYYGYTF; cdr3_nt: TGCGCCAGCAGCCAAGTACCCAGGGGGCCTTACTATGGCTACACCTTC
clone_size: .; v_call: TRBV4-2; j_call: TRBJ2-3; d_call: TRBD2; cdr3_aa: CASSQDRSGRTDTQYF; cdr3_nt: TGTGCCAGCAGCCAAGATAGGAGCGGGAGGACAGATACGCAGTATTTT
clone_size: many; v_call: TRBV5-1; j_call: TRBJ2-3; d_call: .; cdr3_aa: CASSSGKVDTDTQYF; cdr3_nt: TGCGCCAGCAGCTCTGGGAAGGTGGACACGGATACGCAGTATTTT
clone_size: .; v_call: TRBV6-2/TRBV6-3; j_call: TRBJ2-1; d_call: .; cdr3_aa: CASSSRAEQFF; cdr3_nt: TGTGCCAGCAGTTCGCGGGCTGAGCAGTTCTTC
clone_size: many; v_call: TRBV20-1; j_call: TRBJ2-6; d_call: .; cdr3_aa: CSASRGSGANVLTF; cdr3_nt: TGCAGTGCCTCGAGGGGCTCTGGGGCCAACGTCCTGACTTTC
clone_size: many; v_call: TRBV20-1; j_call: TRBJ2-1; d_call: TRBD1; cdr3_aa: CSAIPPGQGDNEQFF; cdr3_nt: TGCAGTGCTATTCCCCCGGGACAGGGAGACAATGAGCAGTTCTTC
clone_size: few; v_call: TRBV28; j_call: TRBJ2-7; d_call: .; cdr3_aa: CASSPNSGVSYEQYF; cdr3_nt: TGTGCCAGCAGTCCCAACAGTGGTGTGTCCTACGAGCAGTACTTC
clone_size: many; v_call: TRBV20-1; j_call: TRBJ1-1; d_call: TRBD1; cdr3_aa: CSALHGQGGLEAFF; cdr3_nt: TGCAGTGCTTTACACGGACAGGGGGGATTGGAAGCTTTCTTT
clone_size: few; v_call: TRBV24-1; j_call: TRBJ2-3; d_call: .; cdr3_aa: CATSDGAEVGTDTQYF; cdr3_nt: TGTGCCACCAGTGATGGGGCCGAAGTCGGCACAGATACGCAGTATTTT
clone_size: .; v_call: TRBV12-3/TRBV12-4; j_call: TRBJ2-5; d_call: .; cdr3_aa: CASSFGVQETQYF; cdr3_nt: TGTGCCAGCAGTTTTGGGGTACAAGAGACCCAGTACTTC
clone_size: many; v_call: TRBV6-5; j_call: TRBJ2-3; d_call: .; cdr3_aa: CAVGGWLTDTQYF; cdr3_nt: TGTGCCGTAGGCGGATGGCTCACGGATACGCAGTATTTT
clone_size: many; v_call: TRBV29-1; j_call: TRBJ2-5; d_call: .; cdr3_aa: CSATEGQETQYF; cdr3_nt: TGCAGCGCCACAGAGGGCCAAGAGACCCAGTACTTC
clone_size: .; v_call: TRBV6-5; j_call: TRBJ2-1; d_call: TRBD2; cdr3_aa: CASSYYPTSGSDNEQFF; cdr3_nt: TGTGCCAGCAGTTACTATCCAACTAGCGGTTCGGACAATGAGCAGTTCTTC
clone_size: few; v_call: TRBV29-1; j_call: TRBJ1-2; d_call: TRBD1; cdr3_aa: CSVEDSGGYGYTF; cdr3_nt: TGCAGCGTTGAAGATTCAGGGGGCTATGGCTACACCTTC
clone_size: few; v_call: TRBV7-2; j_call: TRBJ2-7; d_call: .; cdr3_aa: CASSLAQVTYEQYF; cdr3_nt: TGTGCCAGCAGCTTAGCACAGGTTACCTACGAGCAGTACTTC
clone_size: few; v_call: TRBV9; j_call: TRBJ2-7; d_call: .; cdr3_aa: CASSVVPHSYEQYF; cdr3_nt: TGTGCCAGCAGCGTTGTGCCCCACTCCTACGAGCAGTACTTC
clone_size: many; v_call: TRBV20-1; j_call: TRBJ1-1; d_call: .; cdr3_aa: CSARDFTGTCVF; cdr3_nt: TGCAGTGCTAGAGATTTCACGGGGACGTGTGTCTTT
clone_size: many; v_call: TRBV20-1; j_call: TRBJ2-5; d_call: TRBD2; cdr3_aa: CSALYSGDQETQYF; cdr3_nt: TGCAGTGCTCTCTATAGCGGGGACCAAGAGACCCAGTACTTC
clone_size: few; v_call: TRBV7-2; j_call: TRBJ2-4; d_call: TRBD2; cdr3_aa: CASGGLAGSIQYF; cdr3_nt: TGTGCCAGCGGGGGACTAGCGGGGAGCATTCAGTACTTC
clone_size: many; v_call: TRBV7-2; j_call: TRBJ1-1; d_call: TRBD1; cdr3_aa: CASSSDRVPNTEAFF; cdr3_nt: TGTGCCAGCAGCTCAGACAGGGTCCCGAACACTGAAGCTTTCTTT
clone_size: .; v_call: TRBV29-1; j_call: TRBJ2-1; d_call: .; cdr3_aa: CSVDRGRGSYNEQFF; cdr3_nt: TGCAGCGTTGACAGGGGCCGGGGCTCCTACAATGAGCAGTTCTTC
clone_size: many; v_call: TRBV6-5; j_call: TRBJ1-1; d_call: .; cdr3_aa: CASSNKLNTEAFF; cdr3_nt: TGTGCCAGCAGTAATAAATTGAACACTGAAGCTTTCTTT